A single TCR beta chain is shown here with its context. Its target is not known. This entry comes from a study of T cell responses to AZD1222 COVID-19 vaccine. Findings and limits, study-wide: The donors showed a predominance of white British ancestry and of females, with possible underestimation of clonal diversity.

The repertoire was sequenced with immunoSEQ multiplex PCR; TCRdb's copy has only in-frame clones and lacks some. The sample lists around 87,000 clones; about nine tenths were seen once. Trimming shortened V by 7 bases and J by 8 bases, and 14 bases separated the two germline ends. From germline, CDR1 is SEHNR and CDR2 FQNEAQ (reference sequence). The CDR3 is 12 amino acids. This sequence joins TRBV7-9 and TRBJ1-2; D may be TRBD1 (6 bases). This receptor was taken from an adult in good health. Source: peripheral blood, taken on day 0 of AZD1222 vaccination. The CDR3 spells CASTRTGGGYTF. The CDR3 nucleotides read TGTGCCAGCACCCGGACGGGGGGCGGCTACACCTTC.